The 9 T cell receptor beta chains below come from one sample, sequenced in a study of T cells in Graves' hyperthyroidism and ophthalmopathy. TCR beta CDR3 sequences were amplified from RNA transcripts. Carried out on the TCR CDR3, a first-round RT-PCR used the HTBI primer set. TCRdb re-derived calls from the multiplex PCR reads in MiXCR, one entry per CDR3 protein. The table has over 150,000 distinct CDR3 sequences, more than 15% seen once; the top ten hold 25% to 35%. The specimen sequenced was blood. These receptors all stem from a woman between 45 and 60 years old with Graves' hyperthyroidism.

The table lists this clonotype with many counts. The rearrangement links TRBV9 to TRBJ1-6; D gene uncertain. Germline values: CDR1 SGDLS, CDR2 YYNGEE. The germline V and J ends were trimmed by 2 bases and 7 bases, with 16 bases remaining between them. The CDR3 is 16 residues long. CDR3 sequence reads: CASSVGSSVGNSPLHF. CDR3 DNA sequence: TGTGCCAGCAGCGTGGGGTCAAGTGTGGGAAATTCACCCCTCCACTTT.

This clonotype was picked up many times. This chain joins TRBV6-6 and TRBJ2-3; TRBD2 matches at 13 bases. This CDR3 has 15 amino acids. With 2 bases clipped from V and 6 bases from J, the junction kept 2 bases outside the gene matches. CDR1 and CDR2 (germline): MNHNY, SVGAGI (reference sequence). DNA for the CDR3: TGTGCCAGCAGTTACACTAGCGGGGGGGGGGATACGCAGTATTTT. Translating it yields CASSYTSGGGDTQYF.

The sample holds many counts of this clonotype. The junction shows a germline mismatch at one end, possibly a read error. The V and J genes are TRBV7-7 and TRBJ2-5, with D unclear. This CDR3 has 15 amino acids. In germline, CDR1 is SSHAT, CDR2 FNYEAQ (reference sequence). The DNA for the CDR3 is TGTGCTAGCAGCTTAGGTATGGGCCTCCAAGAGACCCAGTACTTC. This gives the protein CASSLGMGLQETQYF.

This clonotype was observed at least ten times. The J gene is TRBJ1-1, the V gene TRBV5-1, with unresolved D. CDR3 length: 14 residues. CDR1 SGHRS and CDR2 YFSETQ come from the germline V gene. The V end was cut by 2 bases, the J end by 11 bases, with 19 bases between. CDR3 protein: CASSFETSQMSAFF. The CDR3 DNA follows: TGCGCCAGCAGCTTCGAGACGTCACAGATGAGCGCTTTCTTT.

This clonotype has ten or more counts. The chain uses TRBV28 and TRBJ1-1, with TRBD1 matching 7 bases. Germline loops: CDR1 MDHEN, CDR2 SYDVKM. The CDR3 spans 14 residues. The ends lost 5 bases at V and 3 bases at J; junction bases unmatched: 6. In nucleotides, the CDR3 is TGTGCCAGCAGTCTAAGGACAGGCCACACTGAAGCTTTCTTT. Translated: CASSLRTGHTEAFF.

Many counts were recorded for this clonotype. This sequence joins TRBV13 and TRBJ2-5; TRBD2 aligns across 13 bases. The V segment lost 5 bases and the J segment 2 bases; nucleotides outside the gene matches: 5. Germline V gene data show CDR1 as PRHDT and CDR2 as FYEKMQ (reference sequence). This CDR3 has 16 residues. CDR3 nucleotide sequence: TGTGCCAGCAGCCATCGACTAGCGGGGGGTCAAGAGACCCAGTACTTC. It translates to CASSHRLAGGQETQYF.

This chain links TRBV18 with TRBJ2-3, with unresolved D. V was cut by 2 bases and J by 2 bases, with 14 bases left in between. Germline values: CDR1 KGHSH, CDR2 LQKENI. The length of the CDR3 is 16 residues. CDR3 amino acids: CASSPYSAAATDTQYF. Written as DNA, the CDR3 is TGTGCCAGCTCACCATATTCGGCGGCGGCCACAGATACGCAGTATTTT.

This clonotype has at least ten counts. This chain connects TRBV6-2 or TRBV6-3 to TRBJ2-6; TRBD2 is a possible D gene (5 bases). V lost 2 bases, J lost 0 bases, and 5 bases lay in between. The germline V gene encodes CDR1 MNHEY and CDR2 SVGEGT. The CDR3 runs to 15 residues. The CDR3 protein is CASSYGGSGANVLTF. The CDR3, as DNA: TGTGCCAGCAGTTACGGAGGCTCTGGGGCCAACGTCCTGACTTTC.

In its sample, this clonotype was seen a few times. The CDR3 sequence: CASSIVFGGRTTDTQYF. The CDR3 DNA sequence: TGTGCCAGTAGTATAGTTTTTGGAGGCAGGACCACAGATACGCAGTATTTT. This sequence joins TRBV19 and TRBJ2-3; a possible D gene is TRBD2 (5 bases). The length of the CDR3 is 17 residues. CDR1 is LNHDA, CDR2 SQIVND, per germline (reference sequence). The V gene lost 1 base and the J gene lost 2 bases, with 16 bases spanning the gap.